A single sample gave rise to the 24 T cell receptor beta chains below, sequenced in a study of cytomegalovirus exposure and HLA in healthy donors. It was with 60 Vbeta and 13 Jbeta primers that the PCR ran. Repertoires were generated with immunoSEQ multiplex PCR, while TCRdb's copy carries only in-frame clones and drops some. This table holds approximately 160,000 clones, around 67% found once. The source material was PBMCs. Receptors were obtained from a woman between 18 and 29 years old in good health and CMV-seropositive.

The rearrangement joins TRBV19 to TRBJ2-1; 13 bases line up with TRBD2. Germline V CDR1 and CDR2: LNHDA, SQIVND (reference sequence). The CDR3 is 16 amino acids. Losses at the gene ends were 7 bases for V and 3 bases for J; bases not matched to a gene: 6. DNA of the CDR3: TGTGCCAGTACCCGCGGGACTAGCGGGATCTACAATGAGCAGTTCTTC. Translating it yields CASTRGTSGIYNEQFF.

This clone was seen a few times. The rearrangement uses TRBV7-8 and TRBJ1-5, with unresolved D. This CDR3 has 13 residues. The germline V and J ends were trimmed by 5 bases and 7 bases, with 12 bases remaining between them. Germline V gene data show CDR1 as SGHVS and CDR2 as FQNEAQ. In DNA, the CDR3 is TGTGCCAGCAGCCCCCCCGGGAGACAGCCCCAGCATTTT. Translated: CASSPPGRQPQHF.

V usage is TRBV27 and J usage is TRBJ1-2, with TRBD1 as a possible D gene (5 bases). Trimming took 3 bases from V and 2 from J, leaving 16 bases between them. The CDR3 runs to 16 residues. CDR1 is MNHEY and CDR2 is SMNVEV in the germline V gene (reference sequence). The CDR3 DNA is TGTGCCAGCAGTTTCTCAACCGGTCAGGGCAACTATGGCTACACCTTC. Its translation is CASSFSTGQGNYGYTF.

This chain links TRBV4-2 with TRBJ1-2; D might be TRBD1 (6 bases). The V gene lost 4 bases and the J gene lost 0 bases, with 21 bases spanning the gap. Germline CDR1 LGHNA, CDR2 YNFKEQ. This CDR3 is built from 18 residues. The CDR3 loop is CASSPTRGAARANYGYTF. The DNA of the CDR3 is TGTGCCAGCAGCCCTACCCGGGGGGCAGCTCGAGCTAACTATGGCTACACCTTC.

V gene TRBV10-2 combines with J gene TRBJ2-5; D possibly corresponds to TRBD2 (5 bases). CDR3 length equals 14 residues. Trimming stripped 8 bases from V and 3 bases from J, with 16 bases between. In germline, CDR1 is WSHSY, CDR2 SAAADI. In DNA, the CDR3 is TGCGCCAGCCGTAACGGGCTACTAGAAGAGACCCAGTACTTC. Its protein product is CASRNGLLEETQYF.

This chain uses TRBV14 with TRBJ1-2; TRBD1 aligns across 9 bases. CDR3 length: 14 residues. CDR1 is SGHDN, CDR2 FVKESK, per germline. J gave up 5 bases and V 1 base, and 2 bases lay outside the gene matches. The CDR3 reads CASSQAGTGYGYTF. The CDR3 DNA is TGTGCCAGCAGCCAAGCTGGGACAGGGTATGGCTACACCTTC.

The V and J genes are TRBV27 and TRBJ1-1, with 8 bases lining up with TRBD1. Germline values: CDR1 MNHEY, CDR2 SMNVEV (reference sequence). Unmatched junction bases numbered 7, after V lost 7 bases and J lost 0 bases. This CDR3 is 15 amino acids long. In DNA, the CDR3 is TGTGCCAGCACGGCAGGGGGCGTGATGAACACTGAAGCTTTCTTT. Its protein product is CASTAGGVMNTEAFF.

About this clone: A read error may account for a junction end that differs from germline. V is TRBV7-7 and J is TRBJ2-5; 11 bases agree with TRBD2. The CDR3 is made up of 16 amino acids. Germline CDR1 reads SSHAT; CDR2 reads FNYEAQ (reference sequence). The CDR3 nucleotides are TGTGCTAGCAGCTTAGGACTAGCGGGTGGGGAAGAGACCCAGTACTTC. Amino acids: CASSLGLAGGEETQYF.

This clone has just a few counts. As DNA, the CDR3 is TGTGCCAGCAGCGGGGGACTAGCAGACGAACACTCCTACAATGAGCAGTTCTTC. Translating it yields CASSGGLADEHSYNEQFF. The V call is TRBV9, the J call TRBJ2-1; 9 positions match TRBD2. The ends lost 3 bases at V and 0 bases at J; junction bases unmatched: 10. The CDR3 runs to 18 residues. The germline V gene encodes CDR1 SGDLS and CDR2 YYNGEE.

The chain is built from TRBV4-3 and TRBJ1-6; unclear D gene. V was pared by 0 bases and J by 8 bases, with 11 bases between. CDR1 LGHNA and CDR2 YSLEER come from the germline V gene. This CDR3 has 15 amino acids. The CDR3 protein is CASSQDGNYHSPLHF. In DNA form, the CDR3 reads TGCGCCAGCAGCCAAGACGGGAATTACCATTCACCCCTCCACTTT.

The rearrangement links TRBV4-1 to TRBJ2-2, with 10 bases lining up with TRBD1. The CDR3 runs 16 residues. The V gene's germline CDR1 is MGHRA and CDR2 YSYEKL. Germline trimming cut 4 bases from V and 3 bases from J; bases unmatched to any gene: 5. The CDR3 coding sequence is TGCGCCAGCAGCCTAATGGACAGGGGGGACACCGGGGAGCTGTTTTTT. This encodes CASSLMDRGDTGELFF.

V usage is TRBV30 and J usage is TRBJ1-5; 7 bases fit TRBD1. Per germline, CDR1 GTSNPN and CDR2 SVGIG (reference sequence). The CDR3 spans 15 residues. V lost 2 bases to trimming and J lost 3 bases; unmatched junction nucleotides: 7. CDR3 residues: CAWSRGTDINQPQHF. The CDR3 DNA sequence: TGTGCCTGGAGTAGGGGGACAGATATCAATCAGCCCCAGCATTTT.

The chain recombines TRBV9 with TRBJ2-1; 10 bases agree with TRBD2. CDR1 is SGDLS, CDR2 YYNGEE, per germline. The CDR3 has 16 residues. Trimming at V came to 0 bases and at J to 5 bases, leaving 5 bases not matched to a gene. The CDR3 loop reads CASSVGSGGTDNEQFF. CDR3 nucleotide sequence: TGTGCCAGCAGCGTAGGTAGCGGGGGGACAGACAATGAGCAGTTCTTC.

Regarding this clone: This sample includes further DNA sequences coding for the same CDR3. DNA of the CDR3: TGTGCCAGTTCCCGACCCATAGCGGGGGAGACCCAGTACTTC. The encoded protein is CASSRPIAGETQYF. The chain combines TRBV19 with TRBJ2-5; 8 bases agree with TRBD2. CDR3 size: 14 residues. CDR1 is LNHDA, CDR2 SQIVND, per germline (reference sequence). With 8 bases clipped from V and 5 bases from J, the junction kept 10 bases outside the gene matches.

This clone came up once. The chain employs TRBV9 and TRBJ2-5; unclear D gene. Trimming took 4 bases from V and 2 from J, leaving 9 bases between them. This CDR3 is 13 amino acids long. Germline V gene data show CDR1 as SGDLS and CDR2 as YYNGEE. CDR3 DNA: TGTGCCAGCAGCCTGGCCAGGCAAGAGACCCAGTACTTC. Protein: CASSLARQETQYF.

This clone occurred a few times. The chain links TRBV29-1 to TRBJ2-5, with D uncertain. Near its end, the DNA agrees better with TRBJ2-7, so the J call may be wrong. The CDR3 totals 13 residues. CDR1 is SQVTM and CDR2 is ANQGSEA in the germline V gene. The CDR3: CSALLFSPYEQYF. The CDR3 DNA follows: TGCAGCGCCCTTTTGTTCTCCCCCTACGAGCAGTACTTC.

This clone was detected a few times. The CDR3 here is CASSPRGGAMTGELFF. The DNA of the CDR3 is TGTGCCAGCAGCCCCCGTGGGGGGGCGATGACCGGGGAGCTGTTTTTT. The chain links TRBV13 to TRBJ2-2, with D possibly matching TRBD2 (7 bases). CDR1 and CDR2 from the germline V gene are PRHDT and FYEKMQ (reference sequence). The V end lost 5 bases, the J end lost 5 bases, and 18 bases lay between the germline ends. The CDR3 loop spans 16 amino acids. Complete variable domain (other parts from reference TRBV13 and TRBJ2-2): AAGVIQSPRHLIKEKRETATLKCYPIPRHDTVYWYQQGPGQDPQFLISFYEKMQSDKGSIPDRFSAQQFSDYHSELNMSSLELGDSALYFCASSPRGGAMTGELFFGEGSRLTVL.

The genes are TRBV7-2 and TRBJ1-5; D unresolved. V lost 1 base, J lost 2 bases, and 12 bases lay in between. Per germline, CDR1 SGHTA and CDR2 FQGNSA. The CDR3 length is 16 residues. The CDR3 DNA reads as TGTGCCAGCAGCTTAGAAGAGGGTTTCGGCAATCAGCCCCAGCATTTT. Its protein product is CASSLEEGFGNQPQHF. Based on the CDR3 plus reference TRBV7-2 and TRBJ1-5, the full variable domain is GAGVSQSPSNKVTEKGKDVELRCDPISGHTALYWYRQSLGQGLEFLIYFQGNSAPDKSGLPSDRFSAERTGGSVSTLTIQRTQQEDSAVYLCASSLEEGFGNQPQHFGDGTRLSIL.

This clone has more than one count but fewer than ten. The chain recombines TRBV5-6 with TRBJ2-5, with 8 bases that match TRBD1. The CDR3 consists of 16 residues. After removal of 1 base from V and 11 bases from J, the junction contained 16 bases not matched to a gene. Germline lookup yields CDR1 SGHDT and CDR2 YYEEEE. The CDR3 sequence is CASSLSLKREQGEQYF. The CDR3 nucleotides are TGTGCCAGCAGCTTGTCCCTGAAGCGAGAACAGGGGGAGCAGTACTTC.

The chain links TRBV28 to TRBJ1-2; 8 nucleotides align to TRBD1. The V gene end was trimmed by 6 bases and the J gene end by 11 bases; junction bases not matched to a gene: 8. There are 12 residues in the CDR3. The V gene's germline CDR1 is MDHEN and CDR2 SYDVKM. In DNA, the CDR3 is TGTGCCAGCAGCCTGGACAGGGAGAATTACACCTTC. This encodes CASSLDRENYTF.

A word on this clone: The CDR3 carries no conserved terminal phenylalanine or tryptophan, so it likely arises from a read error. The chain has TRBV2 and TRBJ1-3; no clear D gene. CDR1 and CDR2 (germline): SNHLY, FYNNEI. The CDR3 covers 12 residues. Deletions cut 6 bases from V and 4 bases from J, with 7 bases between. As DNA, the CDR3 is TGTGCCAGCAGGGGAGGGGGAAACACCATATATCTT. As protein: CASRGGGNTIYL.

The rearrangement links TRBV6-5 to TRBJ2-7; 8 bases line up with TRBD2. CDR3 length equals 16 residues. V was pared by 2 bases and J by 0 bases, with 6 bases of the junction left unmatched. CDR1 is MNHEY, CDR2 SVGAGI, per germline. The CDR3 reads CASSYLAGGISYEQYF. Written as DNA, the CDR3 is TGTGCCAGCAGTTACCTGGCGGGGGGAATCTCCTACGAGCAGTACTTC.

V is TRBV19 and J is TRBJ1-1, with D tentatively TRBD1 (5 bases). Germline assignment: CDR1 LNHDA and CDR2 SQIVND (reference sequence). The V end was cut by 8 bases, the J end by 4 bases, with 14 bases between. This CDR3 has 13 amino acids. CDR3 sequence: CASLPGEFTEAFF. The DNA for the CDR3 is TGTGCCAGTCTCCCGGGGGAGTTCACTGAAGCTTTCTTT.

The J gene is TRBJ2-1, the V gene TRBV5-1; 11 bases agree with TRBD1. Germline trimming cut 4 bases from V and 6 bases from J; bases unmatched to any gene: 6. CDR3 size: 15 residues. From germline, CDR1 is SGHRS and CDR2 YFSETQ. CDR3 sequence: CASSRGQGARNEQFF. CDR3 bases: TGCGCCAGCAGCCGCGGACAGGGGGCGCGCAATGAGCAGTTCTTC. Drawing the rest from reference TRBV5-1 and TRBJ2-1, the complete variable domain is KAGVTQTPRYLIKTRGQQVTLSCSPISGHRSVSWYQQTPGQGLQFLFEYFSETQRNKGNFPGRFSGRQFSNSRSEMNVSTLELGDSALYLCASSRGQGARNEQFFGPGTRLTVL.